These 19 T cell receptor beta chains share one sample of origin, sequenced in a study of vaccination and CD4 T cells after COVID-19. For these TCRs, the target antigens are not known. The Oncomine TCR Beta short-read assay was applied to DNA of cultured CD4+ T cells. MiXCR, applied by TCRdb to the PCR reads, yields one record per CDR3 protein. The sample lists about 11,000 distinct CDR3 sequences, more than 25% occurring once. Treatment given: roughly ten-day PBMC culture with coronavirus spike peptide pools or control peptides (ViraFEST assay). The source material was cultured CD4+ T cells from blood. These receptors were collected from a human donor with COVID-19.

The gene calls are TRBV11-1 and TRBJ2-5; 12 bases fit TRBD2. Per the germline V gene, CDR1 is SGHAT and CDR2 is FQDESV (reference sequence). J gave up 3 bases and V 5 bases, and 7 bases lay outside the gene matches. The CDR3 is made up of 16 amino acids. The CDR3 DNA reads as TGTGCCAGCAGCCATCGACTAGCGGGGGATAAAGAGACCCAGTACTTC. Encoded protein: CASSHRLAGDKETQYF.

This clonotype was observed a handful of times. V usage is TRBV6-4 and J usage is TRBJ2-2; 10 bases are shared with TRBD1. The V segment lost 2 bases and the J segment 6 bases; nucleotides outside the gene matches: 3. This CDR3 is built from 15 residues. Germline CDR1 reads MRHNA; CDR2 reads SNTAGT. CDR3 nucleotide sequence: TGTGCCAGCAGTGACATCGGACAGGGGGCCGGGGAGCTGTTTTTT. Its translation: CASSDIGQGAGELFF.

The chain is built from TRBV5-4 and TRBJ2-3, with 10 bases that match TRBD2. Trimming cost V 2 bases and J 2 bases; bases outside gene matches: 8. The CDR3 consists of 17 residues. CDR1 and CDR2 (germline): SGHNT, YYREEE (reference sequence). Here the CDR3 DNA reads TGTGCCAGCAGCTTCCGGACAGCGGGGGGGAACACAGATACGCAGTATTTT. Protein sequence: CASSFRTAGGNTDTQYF.

This clonotype was recorded a few times. The genes are TRBV6-4 and TRBJ1-5; TRBD1 is a possible D gene (6 bases). This CDR3 has 15 amino acids. Per the germline V gene, CDR1 is MRHNA and CDR2 is SNTAGT. V was trimmed by 6 bases and J by 7 bases, leaving 19 bases between them. CDR3 amino acids: CASRPGHRPDQPQHF. The CDR3 DNA reads TGTGCCAGCAGGCCGGGACATCGACCGGACCAGCCCCAGCATTTT.

There are a few counts of this clonotype. The V call is TRBV30, the J call TRBJ1-1; 9 bases agree with TRBD1. The V segment lost 6 bases and the J segment 7 bases; nucleotides outside the gene matches: 3. Germline CDR1 is GTSNPN and CDR2 is SVGIG (reference sequence). CDR3 length: 11 amino acids. The CDR3 region is CACSDRGEAFF. The CDR3 DNA follows: TGTGCCTGTTCGGACAGGGGTGAAGCTTTCTTT.

The table lists this clonotype with a few counts. The gene calls are TRBV5-1 and TRBJ2-5, with 10 positions matching TRBD2. The CDR3 is made up of 14 amino acids. V trimming: 2 bases; J trimming: 2 bases; junction bases outside the gene matches: 0. Germline CDR1 SGHRS, CDR2 YFSETQ. The CDR3 here is CASSLAGGQETQYF. The CDR3 nucleotides read TGCGCCAGCAGCTTAGCGGGGGGGCAAGAGACCCAGTACTTC.

This clonotype was seen a few times. The gene calls are TRBV2 and TRBJ1-6; D gene uncertain. The V gene's germline CDR1 is SNHLY and CDR2 FYNNEI. The CDR3 length is 13 residues. The germline V and J ends were trimmed by 2 bases and 8 bases, with 7 bases remaining between them. As DNA, the CDR3 is TGTGCCAGCAGTGAATTCGGGGATTCACCCCTCCACTTT. Its protein is CASSEFGDSPLHF.

The chain joins TRBV10-3 to TRBJ2-5; D not resolved. CDR3 size: 12 residues. Germline lookup yields CDR1 ENHRY and CDR2 SYGVKD. V gave up 10 bases and J gave up 4 bases, with 13 bases separating them. The CDR3 region has the DNA TGTGCCACATCCCTTTCGGGAGAGACCCAGTACTTC. It specifies CATSLSGETQYF.

This clonotype has just a few counts. The rearrangement uses TRBV7-9 and TRBJ2-2; D remains ambiguous. Looked up from germline, CDR1 is SEHNR and CDR2 is FQNEAQ (reference sequence). CDR3 length: 13 residues. The V end was cut by 3 bases, the J end by 4 bases, with 6 bases between. The CDR3: CASSFASTGELFF. The CDR3 region has the DNA TGTGCCAGCAGCTTTGCCAGCACCGGGGAGCTGTTTTTT.

In this sample, this clonotype turned up a few times. The rearrangement uses TRBV6-1 and TRBJ1-1; 7 bases are a match to TRBD1. The V gene's germline CDR1 is MNHNS and CDR2 SASEGT. The CDR3 covers 16 residues. The V and J ends lost 3 bases and 6 bases, in that order; junction bases with no gene match: 13. The CDR3, as DNA: TGTGCCAGCAGTGACTACAGGGGTCGTGATCGGGCTGAAGCTTTCTTT. Its translation is CASSDYRGRDRAEAFF.

The chain couples TRBV5-4 to TRBJ2-3; 7 nucleotides line up with TRBD2. V trimming: 4 bases; J trimming: 4 bases; junction bases outside the gene matches: 9. Germline V gene sequence: CDR1 SGHNT, CDR2 YYREEE (reference sequence). The CDR3 covers 15 residues. In DNA form, the CDR3 reads TGTGCCAGCAGCCCCTGGAGGGGAGGGGCAGATACGCAGTATTTT. This sequence encodes CASSPWRGGADTQYF.

This clonotype showed up just a few times. The chain recombines TRBV6-8 with TRBJ2-5, with D perhaps TRBD1 or TRBD2 (7 bases each). CDR1 MNHGY and CDR2 SAAAGT come from the germline V gene. The CDR3 is made up of 15 amino acids. Trimming stripped 6 bases from V and 2 bases from J, with 16 bases between. The CDR3 loop is CASSRDREGQETQYF. The CDR3 coding sequence is TGTGCCAGCAGCCGAGACAGGGAGGGACAAGAGACCCAGTACTTC.

This chain joins TRBV7-2 and TRBJ2-5, with D perhaps TRBD1 (6 bases). From germline, CDR1 is SGHTA and CDR2 FQGNSA. The ends were cut back, 5 bases at V and 3 bases at J, with 10 bases in the middle. CDR3 length: 13 residues. CDR3 sequence: CASSLTGKETQYF. CDR3 nucleotide sequence: TGTGCCAGCAGCCTAACAGGGAAAGAGACCCAGTACTTC.

V and J are TRBV25-1 and TRBJ1-4, with 8 bases identical to TRBD1. CDR1 is MGHDK, CDR2 SYGVNS, per germline. V dropped 2 bases and J dropped 7; count of bases not matched to a gene: 3. The CDR3 is 14 residues long. The CDR3 DNA is TGTGCCAGCAGTGAAACAGGGGGTTTTGAAAAACTGTTTTTT. Translated, it gives CASSETGGFEKLFF.

Concerning this clonotype: A junction end diverges from the germline sequence, so it may reflect a read error. The J gene is TRBJ2-1, the V gene TRBV6-1; weak D call: TRBD1 (6 bases). This CDR3 region has 17 residues. CDR1 is MNHNS and CDR2 is SASEGT in the germline V gene. The CDR3 nucleotides are TGTGCCATCAGTGAGTCTGGGGGCCGTCGAGGGTCCAATGTGCAGTTCTTC. Its protein is CAISESGGRRGSNVQFF.

This clonotype counts as medium-sized. The genes are TRBV20-1 and TRBJ1-2; D is perhaps TRBD1 (5 bases). Trimming cost V 0 bases and J 8 bases, with 16 bases left between them. Germline CDR1 and CDR2: DFQATT and SNEGSKA (reference sequence). The CDR3 has 14 residues. The CDR3 loop is CSARESTGSLGYTF. Written as DNA, the CDR3 is TGCAGTGCTAGAGAATCCACAGGATCTCTCGGCTACACCTTC.

V usage is TRBV11-2 and J usage is TRBJ1-4; D may be TRBD1 (5 bases). Germline CDR1 reads SGHAT; CDR2 reads FQNNGV. This CDR3 region has 13 residues. With 0 bases removed from V and 12 bases from J, the gap between germline ends came to 11 bases. CDR3 in amino acids: CASSLDGRGELFF. CDR3 in DNA: TGTGCCAGCAGCTTAGATGGGCGGGGGGAACTGTTTTTT.

The J gene is TRBJ1-6, the V gene TRBV20-1; 9 bases map to TRBD1. Germline V gene lookup returns CDR1 DFQATT and CDR2 SNEGSKA (reference sequence). This CDR3 is built from 14 residues. With V trimmed by 7 bases and J by 5 bases, 6 bases remained unmatched. The CDR3 DNA sequence: TGCAGTGGTGGGACAGGGATAGATAATTCACCCCTCCACTTT. Its protein is CSGGTGIDNSPLHF.

This clonotype rates as medium-sized. The genes are TRBV6-2 or TRBV6-3 and TRBJ1-5, with D possibly TRBD1 on 6 matching bases. V was pared by 6 bases and J by 0 bases, with 12 bases between. CDR3 length: 15 amino acids. Germline V gene data show CDR1 as MNHEY and CDR2 as SVGEGT. CDR3 DNA: TGTGCCAGCAGACCGACAGGTGGTAGCAATCAGCCCCAGCATTTT. Translating gives CASRPTGGSNQPQHF.